This T cell receptor (beta chain) was captured by sequencing in a study of a mutant IDH1 vaccine in newly diagnosed glioma. Overall study: Previous care, which was radiotherapy, temozolomide, or both, most often involved both.

Germline CDR1 is KGHSH and CDR2 is LQKENI. The CDR3 loop spans 15 amino acids. After removal of 6 bases from V and 4 bases from J, the junction contained 11 bases not matched to a gene. Time point defined: week 35, safety follow-up. Doses consisted of 300 ug of mutant IDH1 20-mer peptide each, paired with topical imiquimod. Points on this clone: What it binds is not known.

Data came from immunoSEQ multiplex PCR; TCRdb stores just in-frame clones and leaves some out. The data hold about 32,000 clones, with roughly 80% observed a single time. This chain uses TRBV18 with TRBJ1-1; TRBD1 matches 7 bases. The sequence derives from a woman aged 18-29 years with glioma. The sequencing used PBMCs, collected from a glioma patient whose treatment included an IDH1 peptide vaccine. The CDR3 sequence is CASSPKTGVSTEAFF. DNA for the CDR3: TGTGCCAGCTCTCCAAAAACAGGGGTGAGCACTGAAGCTTTCTTT.